Listed here are 13 T cell receptor beta chains from one sample, sequenced in a study of T cells in localized non-small cell lung cancer. Clones were sequenced by immunoSEQ multiplex PCR, and TCRdb holds only the in-frame ones, with some missing. The data show approximately 5,100 clones, about a third seen once. The sample here was lung tumor tissue, taken before any cancer treatment. All receptors derive from a male donor aged 60 or over with stage I squamous cell lung carcinoma.

The chain links TRBV6-7 to TRBJ1-6; D might be TRBD1 (5 bases). TRBV6-7 is an open reading frame whose function is uncertain. The length of the CDR3 is 17 residues. V lost 2 bases, J lost 2 bases, and 13 bases lay in between. CDR3 sequence reads: CASSYAPQGAYNSPLHF. CDR3 bases: TGTGCCAGCAGTTACGCTCCCCAGGGCGCCTATAATTCACCCCTCCACTTT.

This clone was seen only a few times. The V call is TRBV19, the J call TRBJ2-5; D gene ambiguous. The length of the CDR3 is 14 residues. CDR1 LNHDA and CDR2 SQIVND come from the germline V gene (reference sequence). V lost 7 bases and J lost 2, with 14 bases in between. CDR3 residues: CASIGFGPQETQYF. DNA for the CDR3: TGTGCCAGTATCGGTTTCGGGCCTCAAGAGACCCAGTACTTC.

The rearrangement joins TRBV1 to TRBJ2-5; whether TRBD2, the table's D call, matches the DNA was not checked. TRBV1 is shown as a pseudogene. The CDR3 contains 17 residues. The DNA for the CDR3 is TGCGCCAGCAGCCAGTATAGCGGGGGCTACTTTCAAGAGACCCAGTACTTC. Translating it yields CASSQYSGGYFQETQYF.

V and J are TRBV28 and TRBJ1-2; D uncertain. CDR1 is MDHEN, CDR2 SYDVKM, per germline. This CDR3 is 13 amino acids long. V gave up 9 bases and J gave up 4 bases, with 15 bases separating them. DNA of the CDR3: TGTGCCAGTAGATCCGCGGGTTCCTATGGCTACACCTTC. It is translated as CASRSAGSYGYTF.

The sample holds one count of this clone. This sequence joins TRBV19 and TRBJ1-1; D unresolved. This CDR3 is built from 13 residues. Germline values: CDR1 LNHDA, CDR2 SQIVND (reference sequence). Trimming cost V 4 bases and J 1 base, with 7 bases left between them. CDR3 nucleotides: TGTGCCAGTAGTACTCCAGCGAACACTGAAGCTTTCTTT. Protein product: CASSTPANTEAFF.

This clone came up a few times. The chain is built from TRBV19 and TRBJ2-3, with D perhaps TRBD1 (5 bases). Germline V lookup: CDR1 LNHDA, CDR2 SQIVND (reference sequence). CDR3 length: 15 residues. V was pared by 3 bases and J by 2 bases, with 12 bases between. The CDR3 loop reads CASSIMGQSTDTQYF. The CDR3 coding sequence is TGTGCCAGTAGTATTATGGGGCAATCCACAGATACGCAGTATTTT.

This clone was picked up a small number of times. The chain recombines TRBV30 with TRBJ1-1; D gene uncertain. The CDR3 contains 14 residues. CDR1 and CDR2 from the germline V gene are GTSNPN and SVGIG (reference sequence). V was cut by 1 base and J by 3 bases, with 12 bases left in between. The CDR3 region is CAWSGTGKDTEAFF. CDR3 DNA sequence: TGTGCCTGGAGTGGAACCGGGAAGGACACTGAAGCTTTCTTT.

This rearrangement joins TRBV19 to TRBJ2-5; either TRBD1 or TRBD2 may fit D (5 bases each). CDR3 length: 15 amino acids. Germline CDR1 is LNHDA and CDR2 is SQIVND (reference sequence). Trimming shortened V by 3 bases and J by 2 bases, and 13 bases separated the two germline ends. DNA for the CDR3: TGTGCCAGTAGTATTGACGGGGCCCGACAAGAGACCCAGTACTTC. Protein sequence: CASSIDGARQETQYF. The variable domain in full, completed from reference TRBV19 and TRBJ2-5, reads DGGITQSPKYLFRKEGQNVTLSCEQNLNHDAMYWYRQDPGQGLRLIYYSQIVNDFQKGDIAEGYSVSREKKESFPLTVTSAQKNPTAFYLCASSIDGARQETQYFGPGTRLLVL.

J is TRBJ2-7 and V is TRBV11-3, with TRBD2 matching 9 bases. V lost 5 bases to trimming and J lost 3 bases; unmatched junction nucleotides: 17. The CDR3 loop spans 18 amino acids. Germline loops: CDR1 SGHNT, CDR2 YENEEA. The CDR3 region is CASSQPPRAGGRSYEQYF. The CDR3 coding sequence is TGTGCCAGCAGCCAACCTCCGAGAGCGGGGGGCCGAAGCTACGAGCAGTACTTC.

This clone was seen more than once but under ten times. This chain joins TRBV11-3 and TRBJ1-1, with a weak D call TRBD1 (6 bases). Germline CDR1 and CDR2: SGHNT and YENEEA. Trimming removed 4 bases from V and 6 bases from J, with 15 bases in between. The CDR3 is 14 residues long. The CDR3 spells CASSSAGGGAEAFF. The CDR3 bases are TGTGCCAGCAGCTCTGCCGGGGGCGGTGCTGAAGCTTTCTTT.

This clone turned up a few times. The rearrangement joins TRBV6-8 to TRBJ2-2; the D gene could be TRBD1 or TRBD2 (5 bases each). The CDR3 contains 15 residues. Germline-derived CDR1 and CDR2 are MNHGY and SAAAGT. V was clipped by 10 bases and J by 8 bases, with 23 bases between them. Here the CDR3 reads CATLTGPKRSGELFF. Here the CDR3 DNA reads TGTGCCACCTTGACGGGACCCAAAAGGAGYGGGGAGCTGTTTTTT.

The chain employs TRBV11-3 and TRBJ1-1; possible D gene TRBD1, 5 bases. Trimming removed 5 bases from V and 5 bases from J, with 18 bases in between. The CDR3 totals 15 residues. Germline values: CDR1 SGHNT, CDR2 YENEEA. CDR3 residues: CASSPGDRRGTEAFF. The CDR3 coding sequence is TGTGCCAGCAGCCCTGGGGACCGGCGAGGGACTGAAGCTTTCTTT.

The J gene is TRBJ1-1, the V gene TRBV15, with D hard to call. Looked up from germline, CDR1 is LNHNV and CDR2 is YYDKDF (reference sequence). V lost 1 base to trimming and J lost 5 bases, with 14 bases between them. The CDR3 sequence is 15 residues long. DNA of the CDR3: TGTGCCACCAGCAGAGGGTCAGCTCCATATACTGAAGCTTTCTTT. This translates into CATSRGSAPYTEAFF.